This TCR beta chain was sequenced in a study of T-cell memory formation after mild COVID-19. Overall study findings and caveats: A balance of CD4 and CD8 characterized clones contracting day 15 to 85, whereas later expanders leaned CD4+.

Note on this clonotype: Its matching antigen is unknown.

Sample barcodes and UMIs were carried by the TCR alpha and TCR beta cDNA libraries that 5'RACE generated with constant-segment primers. MiXCR, applied by TCRdb to the 5' RACE reads, yields one record per CDR3 protein. The table has hundreds of thousands of distinct CDR3 sequences, about 13% seen once. The CDR3 sequence is 17 residues long. V shed 3 bases and J 5 bases; nucleotides not matched to a gene: 10. Per germline, CDR1 LGHDT and CDR2 YNNKEL (reference sequence). Sequencing used PBMCs or a T cell subset sorted from them (not recorded which). The receptor was isolated from a man between 18 and 35 years old who had mild COVID-19 (a few samples of this study predate the infection). Cell type and time point are not known. This chain connects TRBV3-1 to TRBJ2-5; TRBD2 matches 12 bases. The CDR3 nucleotides are TGTGCCAGCAGCCATCACCGTTCTAGCGGGGGGGTTGAGACCCAGTACTTC. This gives the protein CASSHHRSSGGVETQYF.